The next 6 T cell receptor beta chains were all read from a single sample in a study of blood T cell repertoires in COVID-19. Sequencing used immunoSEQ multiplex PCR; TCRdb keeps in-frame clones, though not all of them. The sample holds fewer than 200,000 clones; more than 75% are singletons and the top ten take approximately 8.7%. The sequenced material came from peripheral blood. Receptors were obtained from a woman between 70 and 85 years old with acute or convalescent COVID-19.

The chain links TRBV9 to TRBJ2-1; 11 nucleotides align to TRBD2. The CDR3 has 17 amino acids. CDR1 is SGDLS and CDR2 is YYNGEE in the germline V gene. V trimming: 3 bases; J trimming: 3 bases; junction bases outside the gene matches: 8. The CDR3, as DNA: TGTGCCAGCAGCGCTAGCGGGGGGCGCATCTTCTACAATGAGCAGTTCTTC. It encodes CASSASGGRIFYNEQFF.

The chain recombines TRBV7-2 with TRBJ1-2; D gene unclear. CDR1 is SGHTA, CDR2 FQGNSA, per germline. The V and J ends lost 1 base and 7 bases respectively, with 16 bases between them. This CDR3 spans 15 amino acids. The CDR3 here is CASSLVGSPGGGYTF. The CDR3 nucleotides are TGTGCCAGCAGCTTAGTAGGATCCCCCGGCGGTGGCTACACCTTC.

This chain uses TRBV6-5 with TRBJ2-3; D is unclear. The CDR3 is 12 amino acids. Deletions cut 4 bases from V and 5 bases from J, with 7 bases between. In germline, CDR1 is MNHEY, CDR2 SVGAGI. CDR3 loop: CASSSSGDTQYF. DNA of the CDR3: TGTGCCAGCAGTTCTTCAGGAGATACGCAGTATTTT.

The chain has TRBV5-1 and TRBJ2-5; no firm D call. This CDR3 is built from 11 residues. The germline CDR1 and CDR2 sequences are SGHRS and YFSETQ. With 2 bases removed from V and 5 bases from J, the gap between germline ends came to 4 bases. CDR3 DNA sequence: TGCGCCAGCAGCTTCGGTGAGACCCAGTACTTC. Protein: CASSFGETQYF. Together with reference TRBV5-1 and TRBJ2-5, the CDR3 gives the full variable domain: KAGVTQTPRYLIKTRGQQVTLSCSPISGHRSVSWYQQTPGQGLQFLFEYFSETQRNKGNFPGRFSGRQFSNSRSEMNVSTLELGDSALYLCASSFGETQYFGPGTRLLVL.

The CDR3 here is CATSRGRAGQGVTTYEQYF. CDR3 coding DNA: TGTGCCACCAGCAGAGGCCGCGCGGGACAGGGGGTAACTACCTACGAGCAGTACTTC. The rearrangement joins TRBV15 to TRBJ2-7, with TRBD1 matching 11 bases. The V segment lost 1 base and the J segment 2 bases; nucleotides outside the gene matches: 13. Per germline, CDR1 LNHNV and CDR2 YYDKDF (reference sequence). The CDR3 contains 19 residues.

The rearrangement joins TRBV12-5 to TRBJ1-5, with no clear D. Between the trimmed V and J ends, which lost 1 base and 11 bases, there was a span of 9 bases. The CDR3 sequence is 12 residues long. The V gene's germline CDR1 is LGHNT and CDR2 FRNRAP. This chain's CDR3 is CASGLDTGTQHF. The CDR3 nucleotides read TGTGCTAGTGGTTTGGACACCGGGACCCAGCATTTT.